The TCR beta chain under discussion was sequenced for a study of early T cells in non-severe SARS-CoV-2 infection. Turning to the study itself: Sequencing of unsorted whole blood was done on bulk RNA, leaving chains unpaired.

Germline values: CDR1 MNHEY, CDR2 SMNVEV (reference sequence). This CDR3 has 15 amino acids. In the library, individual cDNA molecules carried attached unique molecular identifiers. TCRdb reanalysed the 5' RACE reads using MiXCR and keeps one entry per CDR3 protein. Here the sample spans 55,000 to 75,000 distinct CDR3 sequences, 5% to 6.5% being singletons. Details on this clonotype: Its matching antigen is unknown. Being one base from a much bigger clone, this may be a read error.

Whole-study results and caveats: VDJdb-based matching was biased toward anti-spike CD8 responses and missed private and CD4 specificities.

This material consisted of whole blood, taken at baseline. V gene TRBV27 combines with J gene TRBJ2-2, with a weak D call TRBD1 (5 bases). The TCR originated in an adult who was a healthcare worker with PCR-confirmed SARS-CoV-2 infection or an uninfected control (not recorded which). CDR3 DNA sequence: TGTGCCGGCAGTTTCAGGGAAACGCTTACCGGGGAGCTGTTTTTT. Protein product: CAGSFRETLTGELFF.